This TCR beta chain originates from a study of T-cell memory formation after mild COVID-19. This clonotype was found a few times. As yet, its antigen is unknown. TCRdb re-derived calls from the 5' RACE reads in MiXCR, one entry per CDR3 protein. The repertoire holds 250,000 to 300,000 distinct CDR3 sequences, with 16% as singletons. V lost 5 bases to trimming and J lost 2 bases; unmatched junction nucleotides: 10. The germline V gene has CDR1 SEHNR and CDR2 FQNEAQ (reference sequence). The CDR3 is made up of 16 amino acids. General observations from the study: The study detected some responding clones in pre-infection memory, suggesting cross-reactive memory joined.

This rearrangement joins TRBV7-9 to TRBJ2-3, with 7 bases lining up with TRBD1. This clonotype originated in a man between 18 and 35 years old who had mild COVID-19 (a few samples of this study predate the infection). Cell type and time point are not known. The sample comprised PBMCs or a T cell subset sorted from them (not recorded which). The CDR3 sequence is CASSPGQADLTDTQYF. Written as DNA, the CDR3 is TGTGCCAGCAGCCCAGGACAGGCGGATCTCACAGATACGCAGTATTTT.